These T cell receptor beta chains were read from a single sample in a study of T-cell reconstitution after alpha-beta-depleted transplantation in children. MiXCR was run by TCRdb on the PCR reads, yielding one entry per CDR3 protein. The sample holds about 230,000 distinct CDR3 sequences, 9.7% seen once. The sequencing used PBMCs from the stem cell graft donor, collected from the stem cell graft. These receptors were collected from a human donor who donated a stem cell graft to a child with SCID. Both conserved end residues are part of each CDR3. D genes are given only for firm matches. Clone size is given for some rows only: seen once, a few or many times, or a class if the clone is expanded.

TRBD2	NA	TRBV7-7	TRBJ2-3	TGTGCCAGCAGCGCCGCCCCGGGACTAGGAGATACGCAGTATTTT	CASSAAPGLGDTQYF
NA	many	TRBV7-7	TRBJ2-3	TGTGCCAGCAGCTTAGTGCCAGGGGGGAATTCAGATACGCAGTATTTT	CASSLVPGGNSDTQYF
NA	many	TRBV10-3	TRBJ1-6	TGTGCCACCGGGGATAGGGACCGAATCTATAATTCACCCCTCCACTTT	CATGDRDRIYNSPLHF
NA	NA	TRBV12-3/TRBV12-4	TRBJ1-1	TGTGCCAGCTGTTTAGGGGGGAGGGGGTGGGGAGGAATGAACACTGAAGCTTTCTTT	CASCLGGRGWGGMNTEAFF
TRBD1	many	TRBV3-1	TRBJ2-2	TGTGCCAGCAGCCAAGATGTTCCGGGACAGGGGGTTCTCGGGAACACCGGGGAGCTGTTTTTT	CASSQDVPGQGVLGNTGELFF
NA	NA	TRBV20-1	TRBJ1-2	TGCAGTGCTAGAGATCCCGCGGGACACGCTAACTATGGCTACACCTTC	CSARDPAGHANYGYTF
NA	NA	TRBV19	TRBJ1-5	TGTGCCAGTAGGTCCGGAGGACACAATCAGCCCCAGCATTTT	CASRSGGHNQPQHF
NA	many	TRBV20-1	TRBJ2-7	TGCAGTGCAAGCCCACAGTCTAGTGCCTACGAGCAGTACTTC	CSASPQSSAYEQYF
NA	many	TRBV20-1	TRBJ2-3	TGCAGTGCTAGAGACCCCGGGGCCGAGTTACTAGATACGCAGTATTTT	CSARDPGAELLDTQYF
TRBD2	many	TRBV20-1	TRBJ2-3	TGCAGTGCTAGAACCTCTGGGGCCGGCGGGGGGGGCACAGATACGCAGTATTTT	CSARTSGAGGGGTDTQYF
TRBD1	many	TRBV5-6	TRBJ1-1	TGTGCCAGCTTTGGACAGGGCCCTTCAGATGCTTTCTTT	CASFGQGPSDAFF
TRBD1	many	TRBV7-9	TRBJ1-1	TGTGCCAGCAGCTTAGCGGGGCGACACGCAGGGGGCACTGAAGCTTTCTTT	CASSLAGRHAGGTEAFF
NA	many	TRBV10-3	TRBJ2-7	TGTGCCATCAGCCGGGACGGAGAGTACGAGCAGTACTTC	CAISRDGEYEQYF
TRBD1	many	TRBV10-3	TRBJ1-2	TGTGCCATCAGTGAGTCGGGTCAGGGACAGGGGTCCCATAAACGCCATGGCTACACCTTC	CAISESGQGQGSHKRHGYTF
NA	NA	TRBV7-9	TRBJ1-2	TGTGCCAGCAGCCCCGCTAGTGGGGACCCCCTCTATGGCTACACCTTC	CASSPASGDPLYGYTF
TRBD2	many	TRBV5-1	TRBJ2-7	TGCGCCAGCAGCTTTGACAGAGCGGGGGATGAGCAGTACTTC	CASSFDRAGDEQYF
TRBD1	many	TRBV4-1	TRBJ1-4	TGCGCCAGCAGCCAAGGTTCCAGGGGGCTGATGGAAACTAATGAAAAACTGTTTTTT	CASSQGSRGLMETNEKLFF
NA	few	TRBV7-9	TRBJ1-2	TGTGCCAGCAGCTCGGGGGAAGATGGCTACACCTTC	CASSSGEDGYTF
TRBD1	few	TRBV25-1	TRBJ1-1	TGTGCCAGCACGACAGGGGGCAAGGTAGCTTTCTTT	CASTTGGKVAFF
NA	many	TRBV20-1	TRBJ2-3	TGCAGTGCTAGAGCCTCGGACGGAGCAGATACGCAGTATTTT	CSARASDGADTQYF
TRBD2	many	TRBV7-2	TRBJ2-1	TGTGCCAGCAGCTACCGACTAGCGAGGGATGAGCAGTTCTTC	CASSYRLARDEQFF
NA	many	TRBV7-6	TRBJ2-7	TGTGCCAGCAGCCTCCGGGCCGAAGGTCCCTACGAGCAGTACTTC	CASSLRAEGPYEQYF
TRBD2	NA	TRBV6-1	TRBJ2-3	TGTGCCAGCAGTGAAGTGGGGGGGGGCGGCGGGGGGATTTCAGATACGCAGTATTTT	CASSEVGGGGGGISDTQYF
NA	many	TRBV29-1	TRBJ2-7	TGCAGCGTTGAGGTCACCTACGAGCAGTACTTC	CSVEVTYEQYF
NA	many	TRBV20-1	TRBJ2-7	TGCAGTGCGCCGGGCCAGCCGACTTACGAGCAGTACTTC	CSAPGQPTYEQYF
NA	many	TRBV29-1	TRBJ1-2	TGCAGCGTTGAGAGGGAGTTGAGCTATGGCTACACCTTC	CSVERELSYGYTF
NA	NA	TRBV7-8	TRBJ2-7	TGTGCCAGCAGCTTTCTCCCTCCCATTACCTACGAGCAGTACTTC	CASSFLPPITYEQYF
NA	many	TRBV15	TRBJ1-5	TGTGCCACCAGCTGGGGTACCAATCAGCCCCAGCATTTT	CATSWGTNQPQHF
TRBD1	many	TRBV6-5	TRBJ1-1	TGTGCCAGCAGTATACAGGGGCCCAACACTGAAGCTTTCTTT	CASSIQGPNTEAFF
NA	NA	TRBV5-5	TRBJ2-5	TGTGCCAGCAGCTTGGCGGACAGATGGATGAGACAAGAGACCCAGTACTTC	CASSLADRWMRQETQYF
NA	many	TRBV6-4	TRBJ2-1	TGTGCCAGCAGAAAAAACCGGGACCTAAACAATGAGCAGTTCTTC	CASRKNRDLNNEQFF
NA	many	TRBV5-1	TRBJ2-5	TGCGCCAGCAGCTTGCTCCCAGCTCAAATGGGGGAGACCCAGTACTTC	CASSLLPAQMGETQYF
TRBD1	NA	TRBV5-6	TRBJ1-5	TGTGCCAGCAGCACCGGGGGAACAGGGGGGCATCAGCCCCAGCATTTT	CASSTGGTGGHQPQHF
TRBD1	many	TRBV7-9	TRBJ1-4	TGTGCCAGCAGCAGAGGACAGGGGCGGGTTGAAAAACTGTTTTTT	CASSRGQGRVEKLFF
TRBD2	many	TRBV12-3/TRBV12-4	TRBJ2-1	TGTGCCAGCAGTGCGCCTTTGCGGGGGGGCCGGTACAATGAGCAGTTCTTC	CASSAPLRGGRYNEQFF
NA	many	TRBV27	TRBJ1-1	TGTGCCAGCAGTTTAAGGCCTATCGGTGTTTCTGAAGCTTTCTTT	CASSLRPIGVSEAFF
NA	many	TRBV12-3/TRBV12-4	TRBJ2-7	TGTGCCAGCAGTTTCTCGGACCCAGGGAACAAACGCGAGCAGTACTTC	CASSFSDPGNKREQYF
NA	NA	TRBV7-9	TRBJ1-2	TGTGCCAGCAGCCCCCGGACCTTCGGTGGCGACACCTTC	CASSPRTFGGDTF
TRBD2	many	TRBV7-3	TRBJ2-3	TGTGCCAGCAGCCCGCCTCTCGTTGGCGGGGGATCGGATACGCAGTATTTT	CASSPPLVGGGSDTQYF
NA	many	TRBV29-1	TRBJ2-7	TGCAGCGTTGTACAGGCTACCTACGAGCAGTACTTC	CSVVQATYEQYF